The next 2 T cell receptor beta chains were all read from a single sample in a study of blood T cell repertoires in COVID-19. Measured with immunoSEQ multiplex PCR; TCRdb has only the in-frame clones, and not every one. In the table there are tens of thousands of clones, roughly 85% of which are singletons. The sample was peripheral blood. These receptors originate from a man aged 80 or over with acute or convalescent COVID-19.

The table lists this clone with a count of one. The chain carries TRBV2 and TRBJ2-1; a weak D match, TRBD1 (6 bases). The CDR3 covers 16 residues. Trimming stripped 6 bases from V and 9 bases from J, with 24 bases between. CDR1 and CDR2 (germline): SNHLY, FYNNEI. CDR3 protein: CASSPGTKRTVGEQFF. The CDR3 nucleotides are TGTGCCAGCAGCCCAGGGACAAAGAGGACCGTAGGTGAGCAGTTCTTC.

J is TRBJ1-1 and V is TRBV11-2; a possible D gene is TRBD1 (5 bases). Germline V gene lookup returns CDR1 SGHAT and CDR2 FQNNGV. This CDR3 has 15 amino acids. V lost 5 bases and J 4 bases, leaving 17 bases between the germline ends. The CDR3 here is CASSIEIGAATEAFF. In DNA, the CDR3 is TGTGCCAGCAGCATCGAGATAGGGGCAGCCACTGAAGCTTTCTTT.